The 30 T cell receptor beta chains presented below share a single source sample, sequenced in a study of spatial heterogeneity in lung cancer (dated by TCRdb to about 2019). The time point tag for this specimen amounts to: sample taken at primary tumor resection. Library creation used 5' RACE. TCRdb lists the instrument as NextSeq 500. TCRdb redid the processing of the public reads, applying fastp at Q25 and MiXCR, and retained in-frame beta chains. Here each entry gathers all rows of one CDR3 protein and keeps the most common genes and DNA. The sample table holds fewer than 45,000 distinct CDR3 sequences, of which less than 9.5% were seen once. The biggest ten clones account for over 25% of the sample. The sequencing used PBMCs, collected at surgery. These TCRs come from a female donor with early-stage non-small cell lung cancer.

This clonotype was observed at least ten times. The chain recombines TRBV24-1 with TRBJ2-3; D ambiguous. CDR1 is KGHDR, CDR2 SFDVKD, per germline. The CDR3 consists of 13 residues. V shed 8 bases and J shed 5 bases, with 13 bases lying between them. CDR3 DNA: TGTGCCACCACGCCCGACGGCCTAGATACGCAGTATTTT. Its translation is CATTPDGLDTQYF.

This clonotype was picked up a small number of times. The chain has TRBV19 and TRBJ2-3; 9 nucleotides match TRBD1. Germline V lookup: CDR1 LNHDA, CDR2 SQIVND (reference sequence). CDR3 size: 18 residues. V dropped 4 bases and J dropped 2; count of bases not matched to a gene: 13. CDR3 sequence: CASSSTSGTGLVTDTQYF. In DNA, the CDR3 is TGTGCCAGTAGTAGTACCTCCGGGACAGGGTTGGTCACAGATACGCAGTATTTT.

This clonotype was counted many times. The gene calls are TRBV7-2 and TRBJ2-5; D possibly corresponds to TRBD1 (6 bases). This CDR3 spans 14 amino acids. The V gene's germline CDR1 is SGHTA and CDR2 FQGNSA. Trimming pared 5 bases from V and 5 bases from J, leaving 15 bases between. In DNA, the CDR3 is TGTGCCAGCAGCCGCAGACAGGTCGTCGAGACCCAGTACTTC. Protein: CASSRRQVVETQYF. The variable domain in full, with the rest retrieved from reference TRBV7-2 and TRBJ2-5, is GAGVSQSPSNKVTEKGKDVELRCDPISGHTALYWYRQSLGQGLEFLIYFQGNSAPDKSGLPSDRFSAERTGGSVSTLTIQRTQQEDSAVYLCASSRRQVVETQYFGPGTRLLVL.

This clonotype was detected many times. V gene TRBV7-9 combines with J gene TRBJ2-3, with 7 bases fitting TRBD2. The CDR3 length is 15 residues. Looked up from germline, CDR1 is SEHNR and CDR2 is FQNEAQ (reference sequence). The V and J ends lost 4 bases and 8 bases, in that order; junction bases with no gene match: 12. CDR3 nucleotides: TGTGCCAGCAGCTCAACTAGCGACTCAATCGGTACGCAGTATTTT. This codes for CASSSTSDSIGTQYF.

This clonotype appeared many times. V gene TRBV3-1 combines with J gene TRBJ2-1; 10 bases line up with TRBD2. Trimming took 2 bases from V and 6 from J; bases not matched to a gene: 10. The CDR3 covers 17 residues. Germline assignment: CDR1 LGHDT and CDR2 YNNKEL (reference sequence). The CDR3 coding sequence is TGTGCCAGCAGCCAACTAGCGGGGGTGGTCCCAACCAATGAGCAGTTCTTC. Translating gives CASSQLAGVVPTNEQFF.

A word on this clonotype: This clone may be a read error of a much larger clone one base away. The V call is TRBV7-9, the J call TRBJ1-2; 7 nucleotides match TRBD1. The CDR3 totals 14 residues. Per the germline V gene, CDR1 is SEHNR and CDR2 is FQNEAQ (reference sequence). The CDR3 bases are TGTGCCAGCAGCCCCCAGACAGGGCTCTATGGCTACATCTTC. The encoded protein is CASSPQTGLYGYIF.

This clonotype was seen at least ten times. This CDR3 is CASSPWTEYGYTF. The DNA for the CDR3 is TGTGCCAGCAGCCCGTGGACCGAGTATGGCTACACCTTC. The chain has TRBV7-2 and TRBJ1-2, with unresolved D. This CDR3 comprises 13 residues. Trimming shortened V by 5 bases and J by 5 bases, and 12 bases separated the two germline ends. The germline V gene encodes CDR1 SGHTA and CDR2 FQGNSA.

This clonotype was seen many times. The V gene is TRBV11-2, the J gene TRBJ1-1, with D hard to call. Germline values: CDR1 SGHAT, CDR2 FQNNGV. V lost 5 bases and J 2 bases, leaving 9 bases between the germline ends. The CDR3 totals 13 residues. CDR3 sequence reads: CASSPGRNTEAFF. The CDR3 region has the DNA TGTGCCAGCAGCCCTGGCAGAAACACTGAAGCTTTCTTT.

This clonotype was found many times. The chain has TRBV20-1 and TRBJ1-4, with D perhaps matching TRBD1 (6 bases). This CDR3 is 15 amino acids long. Germline loops: CDR1 DFQATT, CDR2 SNEGSKA (reference sequence). Trimming removed 3 bases from V and 8 bases from J, with 19 bases in between. The CDR3 sequence: CSARGATGTREKLFF. The CDR3 DNA reads TGCAGTGCTAGGGGGGCAACCGGGACCCGGGAAAAACTGTTTTTT.

The V call is TRBV9, the J call TRBJ1-6; 7 nucleotides agree with TRBD1. Looked up from germline, CDR1 is SGDLS and CDR2 is YYNGEE. Germline trimming cut 2 bases from V and 9 bases from J; bases unmatched to any gene: 11. The CDR3 is 16 residues long. In nucleotides, the CDR3 is TGTGCCAGCAGCGTGGACGGGACAGTTGGAACTTCACCCCTCCACTTT. It codes for CASSVDGTVGTSPLHF.

This clonotype appeared many times. The V call is TRBV7-9, the J call TRBJ2-3; possibly TRBD2 for D (6 bases). V was pared by 5 bases and J by 0 bases, with 12 bases between. CDR1 is SEHNR, CDR2 FQNEAQ, per germline (reference sequence). The CDR3 totals 15 residues. In DNA form, the CDR3 reads TGTGCCAGCAGCCTCATGGGAGGAAGCACAGATACGCAGTATTTT. Its translation is CASSLMGGSTDTQYF.

This clonotype was seen repeatedly, ten times or more. The CDR3 protein is CASSFGQGLQPQHF. DNA of the CDR3: TGTGCCAGCAGTTTTGGACAGGGGCTTCAGCCCCAGCATTTT. The chain employs TRBV12-3 or TRBV12-4 and TRBJ1-5; 9 bases are shared with TRBD1. This CDR3 is 14 amino acids long. J lost 6 bases, V lost 3 bases, and 3 bases had no gene match.

This clonotype has a count of ten or more. This chain links TRBV10-3 with TRBJ1-4; TRBD1 might be the D (6 bases). Germline CDR1 and CDR2: ENHRY and SYGVKD. The ends were cut back, 2 bases at V and 6 bases at J, with 19 bases in the middle. The CDR3 is made up of 17 amino acids. Here the CDR3 reads CAISETPRGGEDEKLFF. CDR3 sequence (DNA): TGTGCCATCAGTGAGACCCCCCGGGGGGGCGAAGATGAAAAACTGTTTTTT.

This chain uses TRBV29-1 with TRBJ2-6; unclear D gene. Germline V gene sequence: CDR1 SQVTM, CDR2 ANQGSEA. V was pared by 2 bases and J by 0 bases, with 5 bases between. The CDR3 length is 14 residues. CDR3 sequence (DNA): TGCAGCGTTGAACCGTACTCTGGGGCCAACGTCCTGACTTTC. This translates into CSVEPYSGANVLTF.

This clonotype was detected only a few times. CDR3 nucleotide sequence: TGTGCCAGCTCACCCCGACAGGGCCTCTCTGGAAACACCATATATTTT. It yields the protein CASSPRQGLSGNTIYF. The V and J genes are TRBV18 and TRBJ1-3, with 7 bases that match TRBD1. The trim removed 3 bases at V and 0 bases at J, leaving 5 bases unmatched. Germline loops: CDR1 KGHSH, CDR2 LQKENI. CDR3 length equals 16 residues.

This clonotype was seen ten or more times. The gene calls are TRBV23-1 and TRBJ2-1; 13 bases are shared with TRBD2. TRBV23-1 is reported as an ORF; its role is uncertain. This CDR3 contains 19 residues. The V segment lost 0 bases and the J segment 10 bases; nucleotides outside the gene matches: 15. CDR3 sequence reads: CASSQSTLAGGQFLREQFF. In DNA, the CDR3 is TGCGCCAGCAGTCAATCGACACTAGCGGGGGGGCAATTTCTCAGAGAGCAGTTCTTC.

The chain has TRBV5-1 and TRBJ2-5; 7 bases line up with TRBD1. V lost 1 base and J lost 2; bases outside the gene matches: 5. The CDR3 sequence is 15 residues long. Germline CDR1 and CDR2: SGHRS and YFSETQ. The CDR3 DNA reads as TGCGCCAGCAGCTTGTACGGGACAGAGCAAGAGACCCAGTACTTC. Its protein product is CASSLYGTEQETQYF.

The table lists this clonotype with a count of one. The chain has TRBV6-6 and TRBJ2-5, with a tentative D call TRBD1 (6 bases). Between the trimmed V and J ends, which lost 6 bases and 5 bases, there was a span of 10 bases. The CDR3 length is 12 residues. Per the germline V gene, CDR1 is MNHNY and CDR2 is SVGAGI (reference sequence). The DNA of the CDR3 is TGTGCCAGCAGCCCAGGGGCGGAGACCCAGTACTTC. Translation gives CASSPGAETQYF.

This clonotype was seen many times. The chain is built from TRBV7-2 and TRBJ2-7; 7 positions match TRBD1. The germline gives CDR1 SGHTA, CDR2 FQGNSA. With 5 bases clipped from V and 3 bases from J, the junction kept 4 bases outside the gene matches. The CDR3 totals 13 residues. DNA for the CDR3: TGTGCCAGCAGCCTCTACAGGGGCTACGAGCAGTACTTC. This sequence encodes CASSLYRGYEQYF.

In its sample, this clonotype was seen many times. The V and J genes are TRBV12-3 or TRBV12-4 and TRBJ1-4, with a possible D match to TRBD1 (6 bases). The CDR3 runs to 14 residues. V dropped 3 bases and J dropped 6 bases, with 11 bases sitting between them. CDR3 loop: CASSFQAGDEKLFF. The CDR3 nucleotides are TGTGCCAGCAGTTTCCAGGCAGGGGATGAAAAACTGTTTTTT.

This clonotype was picked up a small number of times. This rearrangement joins TRBV3-1 to TRBJ2-5; no clear D. The V gene lost 0 bases and the J gene lost 4 bases, with 12 bases spanning the gap. Germline CDR1 LGHDT, CDR2 YNNKEL (reference sequence). CDR3 size: 15 residues. DNA of the CDR3: TGTGCCAGCAGCCAAGATCCGGCGCGAGGAGAGACCCAGTACTTC. As protein: CASSQDPARGETQYF.

This chain joins TRBV6-6 and TRBJ1-1, with a tentative D call TRBD1 (5 bases). Between the trimmed V and J ends, which lost 6 bases and 3 bases, there was a span of 17 bases. The CDR3 runs to 15 residues. The germline gives CDR1 MNHNY, CDR2 SVGAGI (reference sequence). The CDR3 DNA is TGTGCCAGCAGGGACCGGGACGGAGTGGACACTGAAGCTTTCTTT. Encoded protein: CASRDRDGVDTEAFF.

This clonotype was seen repeatedly, ten times or more. J is TRBJ2-1 and V is TRBV5-1, with TRBD2 matching 11 bases. Per germline, CDR1 SGHRS and CDR2 YFSETQ. This CDR3 has 18 residues. V was pared by 4 bases and J by 3 bases, with 12 bases of the junction left unmatched. CDR3 loop: CASSMAPTSGTHYNEQFF. For the CDR3, the DNA is TGCGCCAGCAGCATGGCCCCGACTAGCGGGACTCACTACAATGAGCAGTTCTTC.

In this sample, this clonotype turned up many times. The genes are TRBV6-6 and TRBJ2-5, with 12 nucleotides matching TRBD2. The CDR3 sequence is 15 residues long. Per the germline V gene, CDR1 is MNHNY and CDR2 is SVGAGI (reference sequence). Trimming removed 6 bases from V and 4 bases from J; junction bases left unmatched: 6. The DNA of the CDR3 is TGTGCCAGCAGCAGGACTAGCGGGATCGGAGAGACCCAGTACTTC. As protein: CASSRTSGIGETQYF.

This chain joins TRBV11-2 and TRBJ2-2; D is unclear. CDR1 and CDR2 from the germline V gene are SGHAT and FQNNGV. The CDR3 is made up of 15 amino acids. V was shortened by 3 bases and J by 2 bases, with 10 bases between the two germline ends. The CDR3, as DNA: TGTGCCAGCAGCTTCTTAGTTTTTAACACCGGGGAGCTGTTTTTT. This gives the protein CASSFLVFNTGELFF.

This clonotype occurred many times. The chain is built from TRBV20-1 and TRBJ2-3; the match to TRBD2 covers 7 bases. The CDR3 loop spans 14 amino acids. The V segment lost 5 bases and the J segment 2 bases; nucleotides outside the gene matches: 7. In germline, CDR1 is DFQATT, CDR2 SNEGSKA (reference sequence). The CDR3 loop reads CSAPLAGTTDTQYF. For the CDR3, the DNA is TGCAGTGCTCCTTTAGCGGGCACCACAGATACGCAGTATTTT.

This clonotype was observed a few times. This chain links TRBV20-1 with TRBJ1-4; unclear D gene. The CDR3 runs 12 residues. CDR1 and CDR2 from the germline V gene are DFQATT and SNEGSKA (reference sequence). Trimming left V 6 bases short and J 6 bases short, with 11 bases between. The CDR3 nucleotides are TGCAGTGCCCCGTCGAGGGATGAAAAACTGTTTTTT. Protein: CSAPSRDEKLFF.

This clonotype came up many times. CDR3: CASTKSQGGEETQYF. The CDR3 region has the DNA TGCGCCAGCACCAAAAGTCAGGGAGGCGAAGAGACCCAGTACTTC. The chain employs TRBV5-1 and TRBJ2-5; tentatively, D is TRBD2 (6 bases). V lost 6 bases to trimming and J lost 3 bases, with 18 bases between them. CDR3 size: 15 residues. Germline CDR1 is SGHRS and CDR2 is YFSETQ.

This clonotype came up many times. The rearrangement links TRBV5-1 to TRBJ2-5; weak D call: TRBD1 (5 bases). V lost 4 bases and J 2 bases, leaving 12 bases between the germline ends. This CDR3 is built from 14 residues. The germline gives CDR1 SGHRS, CDR2 YFSETQ. The CDR3 region is CASSLQTAQETQYF. Written as DNA, the CDR3 is TGCGCCAGCAGCCTACAGACAGCACAAGAGACCCAGTACTTC. The complete variable domain, with remaining parts taken from reference TRBV5-1 and TRBJ2-5, reads KAGVTQTPRYLIKTRGQQVTLSCSPISGHRSVSWYQQTPGQGLQFLFEYFSETQRNKGNFPGRFSGRQFSNSRSEMNVSTLELGDSALYLCASSLQTAQETQYFGPGTRLLVL.

This clonotype was counted at least ten times. V usage is TRBV4-3 and J usage is TRBJ2-7; D may correspond to TRBD1 or TRBD2 (6 bases each). Germline CDR1 LGHNA, CDR2 YSLEER. The V end was cut by 4 bases, the J end by 3 bases, with 16 bases between. The CDR3 length is 15 residues. The CDR3: CASSREQGAGYEQYF. CDR3 bases: TGCGCCAGCAGCCGTGAACAGGGAGCGGGCTACGAGCAGTACTTC.